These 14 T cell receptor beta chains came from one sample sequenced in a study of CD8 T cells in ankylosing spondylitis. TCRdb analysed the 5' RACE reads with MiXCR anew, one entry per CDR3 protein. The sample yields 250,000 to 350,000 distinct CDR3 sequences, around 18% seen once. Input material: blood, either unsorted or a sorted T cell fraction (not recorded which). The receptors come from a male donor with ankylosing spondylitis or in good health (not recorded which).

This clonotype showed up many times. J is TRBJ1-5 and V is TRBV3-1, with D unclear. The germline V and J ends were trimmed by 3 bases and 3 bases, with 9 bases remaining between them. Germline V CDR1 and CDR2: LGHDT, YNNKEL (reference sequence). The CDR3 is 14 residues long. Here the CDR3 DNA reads TGTGCCAGCAGCCACGCCTCACTCAATCAGCCCCAGCATTTT. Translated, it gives CASSHASLNQPQHF.

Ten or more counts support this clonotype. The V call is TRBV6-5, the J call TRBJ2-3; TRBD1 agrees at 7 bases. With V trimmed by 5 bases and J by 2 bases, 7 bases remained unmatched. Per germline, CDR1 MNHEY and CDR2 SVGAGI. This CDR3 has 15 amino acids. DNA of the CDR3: TGTGCCAGCAGTCTACAGGGGAGACTCACAGATACGCAGTATTTT. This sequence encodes CASSLQGRLTDTQYF.

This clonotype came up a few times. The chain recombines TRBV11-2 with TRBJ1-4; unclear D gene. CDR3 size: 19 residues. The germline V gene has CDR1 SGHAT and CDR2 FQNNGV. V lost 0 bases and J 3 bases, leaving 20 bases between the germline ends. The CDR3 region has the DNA TGTGCCAGCAGCTTAGATCCAGGTAGAGGGAGCGTAGCTAATGAAAAACTGTTTTTT. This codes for CASSLDPGRGSVANEKLFF.

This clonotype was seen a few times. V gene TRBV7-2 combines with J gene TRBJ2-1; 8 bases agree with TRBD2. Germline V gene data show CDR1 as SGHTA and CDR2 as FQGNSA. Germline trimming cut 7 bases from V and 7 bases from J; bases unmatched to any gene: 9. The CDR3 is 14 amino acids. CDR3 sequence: CASTPGTSVNEQFF. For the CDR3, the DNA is TGTGCCAGCACCCCCGGGACTAGTGTGAATGAGCAGTTCTTC.

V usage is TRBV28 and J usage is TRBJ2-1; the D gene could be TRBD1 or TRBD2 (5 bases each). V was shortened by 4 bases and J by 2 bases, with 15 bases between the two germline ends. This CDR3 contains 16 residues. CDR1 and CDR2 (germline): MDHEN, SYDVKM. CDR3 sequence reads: CASSSNSGTAYNEQFF. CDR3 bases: TGTGCCAGCAGTTCCAATTCCGGGACGGCCTACAATGAGCAGTTCTTC.

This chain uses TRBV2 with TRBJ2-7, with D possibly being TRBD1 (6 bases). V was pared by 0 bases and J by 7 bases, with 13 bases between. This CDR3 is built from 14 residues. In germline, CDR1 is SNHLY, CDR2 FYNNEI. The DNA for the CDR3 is TGTGCCAGCAGTGAAGCGCTTCTGAGGGGGGAGCAGTACGTC. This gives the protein CASSEALLRGEQYV.

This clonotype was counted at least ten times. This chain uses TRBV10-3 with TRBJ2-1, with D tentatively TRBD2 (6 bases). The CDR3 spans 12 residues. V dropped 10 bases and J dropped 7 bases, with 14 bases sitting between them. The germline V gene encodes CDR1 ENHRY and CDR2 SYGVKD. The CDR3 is CATRVEGNEQFF. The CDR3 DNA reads TGTGCCACGAGAGTGGAGGGGAATGAGCAGTTCTTC.

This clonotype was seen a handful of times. The CDR3 DNA reads as TGTGCCAGCAGTTTACAGCCGACCGAAGCTTTCTTT. Protein product: CASSLQPTEAFF. The chain has TRBV12-3 or TRBV12-4 and TRBJ1-1, with D unresolved. V was cut by 2 bases and J by 8 bases, with 9 bases left in between. The CDR3 spans 12 residues.

The CDR3 protein is CATSRWGGELSGELFF. CDR3 in DNA: TGTGCCACCAGCAGATGGGGGGGAGAGCTGAGCGGGGAGCTGTTTTTT. The V and J genes are TRBV15 and TRBJ2-2; TRBD2 aligns across 7 bases. CDR1 is LNHNV and CDR2 is YYDKDF in the germline V gene (reference sequence). V trimming: 2 bases; J trimming: 7 bases; junction bases outside the gene matches: 10. This CDR3 contains 16 residues.

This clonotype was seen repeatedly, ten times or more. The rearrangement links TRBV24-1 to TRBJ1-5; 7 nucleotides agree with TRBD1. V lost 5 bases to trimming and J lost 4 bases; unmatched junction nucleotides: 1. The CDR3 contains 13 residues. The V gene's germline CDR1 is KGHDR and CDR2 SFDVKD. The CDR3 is CATSGQGNQPQHF. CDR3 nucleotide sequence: TGTGCCACCAGTGGACAGGGTAATCAGCCCCAGCATTTT.

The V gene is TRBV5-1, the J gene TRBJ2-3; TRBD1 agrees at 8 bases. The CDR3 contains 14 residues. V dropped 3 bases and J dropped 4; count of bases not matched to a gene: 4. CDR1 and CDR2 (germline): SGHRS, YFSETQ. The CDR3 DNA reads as TGCGCCAGCAGCTCGGACAGGGTTTCAGATACGCAGTATTTT. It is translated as CASSSDRVSDTQYF.

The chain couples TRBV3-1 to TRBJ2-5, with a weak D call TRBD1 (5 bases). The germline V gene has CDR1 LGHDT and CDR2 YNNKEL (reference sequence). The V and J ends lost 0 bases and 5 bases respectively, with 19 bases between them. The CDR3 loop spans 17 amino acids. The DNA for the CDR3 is TGTGCCAGCAGCCAAGATCCCACAGGTTCCCCGTGGGAGACCCAGTACTTC. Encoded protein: CASSQDPTGSPWETQYF.

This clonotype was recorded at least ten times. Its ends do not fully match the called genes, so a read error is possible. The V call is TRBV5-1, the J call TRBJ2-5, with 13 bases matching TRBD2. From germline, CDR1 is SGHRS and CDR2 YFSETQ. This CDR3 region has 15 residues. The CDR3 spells CASSLTSGGEETQYF. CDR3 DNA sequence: TGTGCCAGCAGCTTAACTAGCGGGGGGGAAGAGACCCAGTACTTC.

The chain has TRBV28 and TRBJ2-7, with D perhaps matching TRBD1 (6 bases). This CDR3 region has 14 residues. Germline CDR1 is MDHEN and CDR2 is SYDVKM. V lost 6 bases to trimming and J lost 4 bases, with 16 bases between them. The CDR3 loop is CASSPPGQLYEQYV. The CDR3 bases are TGTGCCAGCAGCCCGCCGGGACAACTATACGAGCAGTACGTC.